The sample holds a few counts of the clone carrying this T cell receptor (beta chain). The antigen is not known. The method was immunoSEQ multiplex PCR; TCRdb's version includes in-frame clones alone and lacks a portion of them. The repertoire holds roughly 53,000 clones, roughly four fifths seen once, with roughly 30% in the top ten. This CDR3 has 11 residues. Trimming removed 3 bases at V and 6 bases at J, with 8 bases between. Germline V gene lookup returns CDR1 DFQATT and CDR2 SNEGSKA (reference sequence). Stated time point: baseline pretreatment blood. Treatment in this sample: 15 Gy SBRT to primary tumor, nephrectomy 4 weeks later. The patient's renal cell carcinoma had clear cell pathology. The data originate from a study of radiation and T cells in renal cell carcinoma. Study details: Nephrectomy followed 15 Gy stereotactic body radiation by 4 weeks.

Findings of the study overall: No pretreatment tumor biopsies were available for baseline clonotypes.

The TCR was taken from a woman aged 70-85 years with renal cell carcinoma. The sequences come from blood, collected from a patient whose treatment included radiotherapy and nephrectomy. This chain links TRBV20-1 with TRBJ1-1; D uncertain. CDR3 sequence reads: CSASSGPEAFF. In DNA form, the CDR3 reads TGCAGTGCTAGTTCCGGGCCTGAAGCTTTCTTT.